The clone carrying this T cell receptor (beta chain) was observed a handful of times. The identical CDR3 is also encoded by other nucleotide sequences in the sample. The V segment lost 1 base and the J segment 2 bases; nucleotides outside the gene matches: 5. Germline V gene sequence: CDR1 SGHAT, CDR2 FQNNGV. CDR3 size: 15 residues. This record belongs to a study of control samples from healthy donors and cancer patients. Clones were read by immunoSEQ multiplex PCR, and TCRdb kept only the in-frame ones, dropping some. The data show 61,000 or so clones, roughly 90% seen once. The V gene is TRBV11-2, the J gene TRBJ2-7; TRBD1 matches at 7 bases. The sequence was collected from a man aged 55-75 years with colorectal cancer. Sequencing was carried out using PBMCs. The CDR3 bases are TGTGCCAGCAGCTTAGTGGGGCAGGGGGCCTACGAGCAGTACTTC. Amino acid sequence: CASSLVGQGAYEQYF.